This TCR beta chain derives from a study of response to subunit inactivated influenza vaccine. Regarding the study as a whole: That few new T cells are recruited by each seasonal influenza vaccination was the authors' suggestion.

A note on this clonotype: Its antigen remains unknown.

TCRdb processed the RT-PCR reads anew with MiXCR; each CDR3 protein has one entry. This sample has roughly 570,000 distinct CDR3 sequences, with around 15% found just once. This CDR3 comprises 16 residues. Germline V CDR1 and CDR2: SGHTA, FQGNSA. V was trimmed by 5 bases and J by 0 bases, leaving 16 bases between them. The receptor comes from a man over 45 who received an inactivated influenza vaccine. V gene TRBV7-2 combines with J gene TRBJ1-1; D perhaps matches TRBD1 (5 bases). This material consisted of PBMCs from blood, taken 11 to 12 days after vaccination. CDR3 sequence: CASSKAGVAMNTEAFF. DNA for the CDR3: TGTGCCAGCAGCAAAGCGGGGGTGGCGATGAACACTGAAGCTTTCTTT.